This T cell receptor beta chain stems from a study of vaccination and CD4 T cells after COVID-19. About this clonotype: Its target is not known.

The Oncomine TCR Beta short-read assay sequenced DNA from cultured CD4+ T cells. TCRdb redid the calling of the PCR reads with MiXCR, one entry per CDR3 protein. The table records 4,500 or so distinct CDR3 sequences, less than 55% of them present only once. Treatment noted: roughly nine-day PBMC culture with coronavirus spike peptide pools or control peptides (ViraFEST assay). The receptor was isolated from a human donor who had recovered from COVID-19. Sequencing was performed on CD4+ T cells from blood, cultured in vitro.

CDR3 DNA sequence: TGTGCCAGCAGCTTAGGACCTACAGGGGCTCGGAATTCACCCCTCCACTTT. It is translated as CASSLGPTGARNSPLHF. This sequence joins TRBV11-3 and TRBJ1-6; 7 bases align to TRBD1. V trimming: 1 base; J trimming: 7 bases; junction bases outside the gene matches: 10. CDR1 and CDR2 (germline): SGHNT, YENEEA. The CDR3 is made up of 17 amino acids.